What follows are 20 T cell receptor beta chains derived from one specimen sequenced in a study of control samples from healthy donors and cancer patients. Here immunoSEQ multiplex PCR was the method, and the copy in TCRdb shows in-frame clones only, minus some. Among about 97,000 clones listed, around 89% were seen once. The sequencing input was blood. The receptors stem from a young man in good health.

The V call is TRBV6-6, the J call TRBJ2-1; TRBD1 agrees at 7 bases. The CDR3 sequence is 13 residues long. CDR1 MNHNY and CDR2 SVGAGI come from the germline V gene (reference sequence). Trimming took 8 bases from V and 5 from J; bases not matched to a gene: 6. DNA for the CDR3: TGTGCCAGCGGAGACAGGGATAACAATGAGCAGTTCTTC. Translated: CASGDRDNNEQFF.

The sample holds a few counts of this clone. V is TRBV2 and J is TRBJ2-5; D possibly corresponds to TRBD2 (6 bases). The CDR3 consists of 14 residues. Germline V gives CDR1 SNHLY, CDR2 FYNNEI. V was shortened by 6 bases and J by 3 bases, with 14 bases between the two germline ends. As DNA, the CDR3 is TGTGCCAGCAGGGGGACTTTGGGGGAAGAGACCCAGTACTTC. Translating gives CASRGTLGEETQYF.

The gene calls are TRBV4-3 and TRBJ2-2; D might be TRBD1 (5 bases). Germline CDR1 is LGHNA and CDR2 is YSLEER. The length of the CDR3 is 16 residues. V was clipped by 3 bases and J by 0 bases, with 11 bases between them. The CDR3 sequence: CASSQGRKANTGELFF. DNA for the CDR3: TGCGCCAGCAGCCAGGGGCGTAAGGCGAACACCGGGGAGCTGTTTTTT.

This clone was picked up one time. The chain carries TRBV18 and TRBJ1-5; possibly TRBD1 for D (6 bases). The V end was cut by 5 bases, the J end by 4 bases, with 15 bases between. The CDR3 contains 15 residues. Germline V gives CDR1 KGHSH, CDR2 LQKENI. As DNA, the CDR3 is TGTGCCAGCTCAAAATCCAGGGGTGAGAATCAGCCCCAGCATTTT. It codes for CASSKSRGENQPQHF.

This rearrangement joins TRBV5-1 to TRBJ2-6; D ambiguous. Germline CDR1 reads SGHRS; CDR2 reads YFSETQ. V was shortened by 0 bases and J by 0 bases, with 4 bases between the two germline ends. This CDR3 region has 15 residues. DNA of the CDR3: TGCGCCAGCAGCTTGGAGTTCTCTGGGGCCAACGTCCTGACTTTC. It specifies CASSLEFSGANVLTF.

This chain connects TRBV30 to TRBJ1-3; D may be TRBD1 (6 bases). V shed 0 bases and J shed 4 bases, with 10 bases lying between them. Germline V lookup: CDR1 GTSNPN, CDR2 SVGIG (reference sequence). This CDR3 spans 14 amino acids. The DNA of the CDR3 is TGTGCCTGGAGTGTATGGGGGCTAGGAAACACCATATATTTT. Protein: CAWSVWGLGNTIYF.

V is TRBV28 and J is TRBJ1-5, with TRBD1 matching 7 bases. CDR1 is MDHEN, CDR2 SYDVKM, per germline. The V and J ends lost 6 bases and 3 bases, in that order; junction bases with no gene match: 8. The CDR3 loop spans 15 amino acids. The CDR3 spells CASSWEGANNQPQHF. The CDR3 DNA reads TGTGCCAGCAGCTGGGAGGGGGCAAACAATCAGCCCCAGCATTTT.

The chain combines TRBV5-4 with TRBJ1-2, with D maybe TRBD1 (6 bases). Germline-derived CDR1 and CDR2 are SGHNT and YYREEE (reference sequence). Trimming removed 0 bases at V and 8 bases at J, with 11 bases between. The CDR3 sequence is 13 residues long. This chain's CDR3 is CASSLVQGYGYTF. The DNA of the CDR3 is TGTGCCAGCAGCTTGGTGCAGGGGTACGGCTACACCTTC.

CDR3 residues: CASSLGASPLAGTEAFF. CDR3 coding DNA: TGTGCCAGCAGCTTAGGGGCCAGCCCCTTAGCAGGCACTGAAGCTTTCTTT. The chain couples TRBV7-8 to TRBJ1-1; no definite D call. The germline V gene encodes CDR1 SGHVS and CDR2 FQNEAQ. V lost 1 base and J 4 bases, leaving 19 bases between the germline ends. The CDR3 consists of 17 residues.

The CDR3 here is CASSRGGQPQHF. The CDR3 DNA follows: TGTGCCAGCAGTCGGGGTGGCCAGCCCCAGCATTTT. The rearrangement links TRBV6-5 to TRBJ1-5; no definite D call. Germline loops: CDR1 MNHEY, CDR2 SVGAGI. The CDR3 runs 12 residues. V lost 5 bases and J 7 bases, leaving 9 bases between the germline ends.

The chain employs TRBV4-1 and TRBJ2-3; D tentatively fits TRBD1 or TRBD2 (5 bases each). Germline V gives CDR1 MGHRA, CDR2 YSYEKL. V lost 1 base to trimming and J lost 1 base, with 9 bases between them. CDR3 length: 15 amino acids. The CDR3 nucleotides read TGCGCCAGCAGCCAAGGGGGGTTCGGCACAGATACGCAGTATTTT. Protein product: CASSQGGFGTDTQYF.

V gene TRBV11-1 combines with J gene TRBJ2-5; D ambiguous. The CDR3 spans 15 residues. Germline-derived CDR1 and CDR2 are SGHAT and FQDESV (reference sequence). V lost 0 bases and J 5 bases, leaving 13 bases between the germline ends. CDR3 bases: TGTGCCAGCAGCTTAGCGCTCGGTGCTTTCGAGACCCAGTACTTC. It translates to CASSLALGAFETQYF.

The rearrangement uses TRBV18 and TRBJ1-2, with D possibly being TRBD1 (6 bases). Germline values: CDR1 KGHSH, CDR2 LQKENI. The CDR3 length is 13 residues. V gave up 3 bases and J gave up 6 bases, with 11 bases separating them. The CDR3 protein is CASSPTGADGYTF. For the CDR3, the DNA is TGTGCCAGCTCACCGACAGGCGCGGATGGCTACACCTTC.

V and J are TRBV3-1 (or the pseudogene TRBV3-2) and TRBJ1-3; possibly TRBD1 for D (5 bases). CDR1 and CDR2 (germline): LGHDT, YNNKEL (reference sequence). The germline V and J ends were trimmed by 1 base and 11 bases, with 15 bases remaining between them. The CDR3 extends over 14 amino acids. Written as DNA, the CDR3 is TGTGCCAGCAGCCAAGTTCCTCGGACATCGGCCATATATTTT. Translation gives CASSQVPRTSAIYF.

In DNA, the CDR3 is TGTGCCAGCAGCCGCCAAACAGCCTCTGGAAACACCATATATTTT. It codes for CASSRQTASGNTIYF. The V and J genes are TRBV7-9 and TRBJ1-3; D uncertain. V was trimmed by 5 bases and J by 0 bases, leaving 11 bases between them. This CDR3 is 15 amino acids long. Germline values: CDR1 SEHNR, CDR2 FQNEAQ (reference sequence).

The CDR3 sequence: CASSLVTSGAADTQYF. Written as DNA, the CDR3 is TGTGCCAGCAGCTTAGTTACTAGCGGGGCTGCAGATACGCAGTATTTT. The V call is TRBV11-2, the J call TRBJ2-3; 10 bases match TRBD2. Trimming took 1 base from V and 4 from J; bases not matched to a gene: 5. The CDR3 extends over 16 amino acids. The germline CDR1 and CDR2 sequences are SGHAT and FQNNGV. Complete variable domain (other parts from reference TRBV11-2 and TRBJ2-3): EAGVAQSPRYKIIEKRQSVAFWCNPISGHATLYWYQQILGQGPKLLIQFQNNGVVDDSQLPKDRFSAERLKGVDSTLKIQPAKLEDSAVYLCASSLVTSGAADTQYFGPGTRLTVL.

V is TRBV5-4 and J is TRBJ1-1, with TRBD1 matching over 9 bases. Germline V gives CDR1 SGHNT, CDR2 YYREEE (reference sequence). The V gene end was trimmed by 5 bases and the J gene end by 4 bases; junction bases not matched to a gene: 3. The CDR3 covers 13 residues. The CDR3 DNA reads as TGTGCCAGCAGTTTGACAGGGGGCACTGAAGCTTTCTTT. Residues: CASSLTGGTEAFF.

V is TRBV7-9 and J is TRBJ1-3; D unclear. CDR3 size: 15 residues. Trimming pared 5 bases from V and 2 bases from J, leaving 13 bases between. CDR1 is SEHNR, CDR2 FQNEAQ, per germline (reference sequence). DNA of the CDR3: TGTGCCAGCAGCCGGATCTCTCAGGCTGGAAACACCATATATTTT. It codes for CASSRISQAGNTIYF.

The DNA of the CDR3 is TGTGCCAGCAGCGTAGTCCCAGGGATTTCTGGAAACACCATATATTTT. This encodes CASSVVPGISGNTIYF. The gene calls are TRBV9 and TRBJ1-3; possibly TRBD1 for D (5 bases). This CDR3 region has 16 residues. Germline-derived CDR1 and CDR2 are SGDLS and YYNGEE. Trimming took 0 bases from V and 1 from J, leaving 11 bases between them. Based on the CDR3 plus reference TRBV9 and TRBJ1-3, the full variable domain is DSGVTQTPKHLITATGQRVTLRCSPRSGDLSVYWYQQSLDQGLQFLIQYYNGEERAKGNILERFSAQQFPDLHSELNLSSLELGDSALYFCASSVVPGISGNTIYFGEGSWLTVV.

The chain carries TRBV6-6 and TRBJ1-4; D might be TRBD1 (5 bases). Germline CDR1 and CDR2: MNHNY and SVGAGI (reference sequence). Deletions cut 4 bases from V and 8 bases from J, with 8 bases between. The CDR3 spans 12 residues. The CDR3, as DNA: TGTGCCAGCAGTTCCAACAGGGAAAAACTGTTTTTT. Protein product: CASSSNREKLFF.